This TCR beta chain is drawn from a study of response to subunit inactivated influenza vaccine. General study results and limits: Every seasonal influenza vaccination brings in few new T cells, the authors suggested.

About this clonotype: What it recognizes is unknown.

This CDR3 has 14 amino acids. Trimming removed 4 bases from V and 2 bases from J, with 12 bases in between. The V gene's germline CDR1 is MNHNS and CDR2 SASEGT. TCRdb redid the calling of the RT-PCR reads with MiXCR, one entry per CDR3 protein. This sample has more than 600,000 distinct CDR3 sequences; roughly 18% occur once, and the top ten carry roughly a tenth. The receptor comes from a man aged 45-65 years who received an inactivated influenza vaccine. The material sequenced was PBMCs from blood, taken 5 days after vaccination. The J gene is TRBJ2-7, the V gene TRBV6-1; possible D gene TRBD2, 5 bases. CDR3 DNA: TGTGCCAGCAGTGGACGGCTAGCCGCCTACGAGCAGTACTTC. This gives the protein CASSGRLAAYEQYF.